This is a list of T cell receptor beta chains from one sample in a study of blood T cell repertoires in COVID-19. Clones were read by immunoSEQ multiplex PCR, and TCRdb kept only the in-frame ones, dropping some. The sample lists 130,000 or so clones; around 78% were seen once. The sequenced material came from peripheral blood. The receptor source for this set is a human donor in a cohort sampled during active COVID-19. The conserved cysteine and the conserved F or W are not part of the CDR3 here.

V gene: TRBV11-3; CDR3 protein: ASSPQGQETQY
V gene: TRBV6-6; CDR3 protein: ASSPRDSGANTEAF
V gene: TRBV6-5; CDR3 protein: ASSYSSGTRNSPLH
V gene: TRBV9; CDR3 protein: ASSVGPTSGGLEQY
V gene: TRBV5-6; CDR3 protein: ASSFGTEIYGYT
V gene: TRBV19; CDR3 protein: ASTHNRVSTDTQY
V gene: TRBV10-3; CDR3 protein: AISDGQGSLNGYT
V gene: TRBV3-1/TRBV3-2; CDR3 protein: ASSQGWGGETQY
V gene: TRBV2; CDR3 protein: ASSVMNTEAF
V gene: TRBV7-6; CDR3 protein: ASSVRRENSPLH
V gene: TRBV10-3; CDR3 protein: AISEANQPQH
V gene: TRBV5-5; CDR3 protein: ASSLGGGGYNEQF
V gene: TRBV19; CDR3 protein: ASRPGTPNYGYT
V gene: TRBV27; CDR3 protein: ASSSAGTGDYEQY
V gene: TRBV5-4; CDR3 protein: ASSSSRAGATYEQY
V gene: TRBV11-2; CDR3 protein: ASSAQGAEAF
V gene: TRBV2; CDR3 protein: ASSGLTEYNSPLH
V gene: TRBV5-1; CDR3 protein: ASSDGLGGETQY
V gene: TRBV27; CDR3 protein: ASSFDPDRGIGYT
V gene: TRBV27; CDR3 protein: ASSSEYRVGANVLT
V gene: TRBV2; CDR3 protein: ASTDRNIQY
V gene: TRBV5-4; CDR3 protein: ASSSPSGAGGGTGELF
V gene: TRBV30; CDR3 protein: AWRIGGETSFH
V gene: TRBV6-6; CDR3 protein: ASSPDTGEAF
V gene: TRBV19; CDR3 protein: ASRGRPQH
V gene: TRBV3-1/TRBV3-2; CDR3 protein: ASSDDGVDYGYT
V gene: TRBV6-1; CDR3 protein: ASSEALGQTGNTIY
V gene: TRBV5-5; CDR3 protein: ASSLGRENT
V gene: TRBV2; CDR3 protein: ASRGGGPGSPLH
V gene: TRBV13; CDR3 protein: ASSSRSDGGELF
V gene: TRBV6-2/TRBV6-3; CDR3 protein: ASSYSRDSLTYEQY
V gene: TRBV2; CDR3 protein: ASSEAGGRTGELF
V gene: TRBV12-3/TRBV12-4; CDR3 protein: ASSPSHTQY
V gene: TRBV5-1; CDR3 protein: ASSLSFVVGGNTEAF
V gene: TRBV13; CDR3 protein: ASSLWDNYEQY
V gene: TRBV3-1/TRBV3-2; CDR3 protein: ASSRPTGETYEQY
V gene: TRBV28; CDR3 protein: ASSFRPREAF
V gene: TRBV4-1; CDR3 protein: ASSQDGTGGEETQY
V gene: TRBV19; CDR3 protein: ASSLNRDPRPQH
V gene: TRBV6-5; CDR3 protein: ASSLGLSYGYT
V gene: TRBV6-5; CDR3 protein: ASQQTTGNTEAF